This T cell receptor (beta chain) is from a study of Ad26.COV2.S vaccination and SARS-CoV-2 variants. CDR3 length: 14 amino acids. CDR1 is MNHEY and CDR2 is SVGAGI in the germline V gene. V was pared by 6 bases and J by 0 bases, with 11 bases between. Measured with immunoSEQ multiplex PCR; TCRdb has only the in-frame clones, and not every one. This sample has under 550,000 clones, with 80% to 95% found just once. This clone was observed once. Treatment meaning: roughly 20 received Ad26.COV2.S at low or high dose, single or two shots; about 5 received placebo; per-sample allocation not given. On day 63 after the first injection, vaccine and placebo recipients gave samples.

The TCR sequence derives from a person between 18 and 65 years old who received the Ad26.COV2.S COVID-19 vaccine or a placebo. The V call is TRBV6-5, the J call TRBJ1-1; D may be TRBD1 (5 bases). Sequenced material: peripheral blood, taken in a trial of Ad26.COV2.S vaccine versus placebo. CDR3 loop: CASRTGVLNTEAFF. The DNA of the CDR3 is TGTGCCAGCAGGACGGGGGTACTGAACACTGAAGCTTTCTTT.